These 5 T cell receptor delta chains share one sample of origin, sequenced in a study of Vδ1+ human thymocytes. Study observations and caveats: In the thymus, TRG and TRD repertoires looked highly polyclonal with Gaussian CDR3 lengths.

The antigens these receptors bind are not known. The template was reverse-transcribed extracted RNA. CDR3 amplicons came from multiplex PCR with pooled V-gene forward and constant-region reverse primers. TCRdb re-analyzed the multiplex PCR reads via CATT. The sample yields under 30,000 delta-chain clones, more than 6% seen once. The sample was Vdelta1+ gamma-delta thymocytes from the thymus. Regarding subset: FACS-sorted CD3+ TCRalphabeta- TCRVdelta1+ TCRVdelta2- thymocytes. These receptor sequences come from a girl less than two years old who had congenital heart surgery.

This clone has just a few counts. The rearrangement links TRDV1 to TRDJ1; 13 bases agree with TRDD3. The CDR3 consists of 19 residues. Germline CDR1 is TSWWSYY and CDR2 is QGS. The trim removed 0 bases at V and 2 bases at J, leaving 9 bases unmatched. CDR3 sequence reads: CALGELKYWGIRSTDKLIF. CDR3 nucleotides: TGTGCTCTTGGGGAACTTAAGTACTGGGGGATACGTTCAACCGATAAACTCATCTTT.

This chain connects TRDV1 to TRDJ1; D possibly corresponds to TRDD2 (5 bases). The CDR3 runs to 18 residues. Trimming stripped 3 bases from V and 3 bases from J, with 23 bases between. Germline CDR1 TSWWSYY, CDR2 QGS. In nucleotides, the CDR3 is TGTGCTCTTGGGGAGCTTCCCAAGACTGAACTTAACGCCGATAAACTCATCTTT. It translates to CALGELPKTELNADKLIF.

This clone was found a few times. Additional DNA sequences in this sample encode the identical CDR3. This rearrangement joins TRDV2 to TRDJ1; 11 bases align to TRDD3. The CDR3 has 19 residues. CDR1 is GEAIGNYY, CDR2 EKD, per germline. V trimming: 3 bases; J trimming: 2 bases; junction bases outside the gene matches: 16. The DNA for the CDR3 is TGTGCCTGTGACGCACTGGGGGATAGAGACCCGGCAAAGACCGATAAACTCATCTTT. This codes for CACDALGDRDPAKTDKLIF.

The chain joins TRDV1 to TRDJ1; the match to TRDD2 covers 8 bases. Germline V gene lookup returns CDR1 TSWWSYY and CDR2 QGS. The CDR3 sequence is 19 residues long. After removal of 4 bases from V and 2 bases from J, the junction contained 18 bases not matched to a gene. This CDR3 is CALGVTFLRGGDLTDKLIF. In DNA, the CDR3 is TGTGCTCTTGGGGTTACCTTCCTAAGAGGTGGGGATCTTACCGATAAACTCATCTTT.

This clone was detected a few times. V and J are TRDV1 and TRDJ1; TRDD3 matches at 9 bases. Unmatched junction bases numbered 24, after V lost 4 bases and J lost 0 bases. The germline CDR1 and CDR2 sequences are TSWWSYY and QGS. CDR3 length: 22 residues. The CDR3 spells CALGGYSYPSLWGMGNTDKLIF. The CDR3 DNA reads TGTGCTCTTGGGGGCTACTCCTACCCCTCACTCTGGGGGATGGGAAACACCGATAAACTCATCTTT.